This T cell receptor (beta chain) was obtained from a study of blood T cells in healthy people across ages. This clonotype was seen more than once but under ten times. Trimming stripped 0 bases from V and 7 bases from J, with 12 bases between. Germline CDR1 is DFQATT and CDR2 is SNEGSKA (reference sequence). CDR3 length equals 13 residues. PCR was performed a second time for 7 to 11 cycles using a sample-barcoded 5' primer and a J-beta primer mix. Every cDNA molecule bore a tag from a template-switch adaptor containing 12 random nucleotides. One entry per CDR3 protein results from TCRdb running MiXCR on the 5' RACE reads. The sample has around 650,000 distinct CDR3 sequences, less than 40% seen once.

Source material: blood. This TCR was sampled from an elderly woman in good health. This chain connects TRBV20-1 to TRBJ2-5; weak D call: TRBD1 (6 bases). The CDR3 reads CSARDTGSVTQYF. The CDR3 DNA is TGCAGTGCTAGAGACACAGGGAGCGTGACCCAGTACTTC.